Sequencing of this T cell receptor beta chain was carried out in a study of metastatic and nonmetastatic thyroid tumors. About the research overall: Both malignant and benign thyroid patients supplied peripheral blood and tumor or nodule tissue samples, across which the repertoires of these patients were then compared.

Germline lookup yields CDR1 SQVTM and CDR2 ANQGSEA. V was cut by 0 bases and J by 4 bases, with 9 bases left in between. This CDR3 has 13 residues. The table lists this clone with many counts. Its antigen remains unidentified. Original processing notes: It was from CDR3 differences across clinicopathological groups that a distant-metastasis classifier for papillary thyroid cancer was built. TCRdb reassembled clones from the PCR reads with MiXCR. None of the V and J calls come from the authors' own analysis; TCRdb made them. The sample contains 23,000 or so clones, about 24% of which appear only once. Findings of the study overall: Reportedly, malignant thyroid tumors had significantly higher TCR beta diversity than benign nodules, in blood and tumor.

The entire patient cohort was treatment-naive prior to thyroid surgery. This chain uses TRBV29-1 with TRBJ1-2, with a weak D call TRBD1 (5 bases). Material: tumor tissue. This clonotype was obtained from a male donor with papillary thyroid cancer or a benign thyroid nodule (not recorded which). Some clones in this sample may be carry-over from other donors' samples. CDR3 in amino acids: CSVEDGTSYGYTF. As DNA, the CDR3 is TGCAGCGTTGAAGATGGGACGAGCTATGGCTACACCTTC.